This T cell receptor (beta chain) was profiled in a study of CD8 T cells in Susac syndrome. Germline lookup yields CDR1 KGHSH and CDR2 LQKENI. The CDR3 length is 18 residues. The ends were cut back, 3 bases at V and 2 bases at J, with 20 bases in the middle. RNA amounts of about 0.5 to 1 ug underwent reverse transcription with random hexamers. Amplification of TCR beta CDR3 by immunoSEQ multiplex PCR spanned 54 Vbeta and 13 Jbeta. TCRdb passed the immunoSEQ multiplex PCR reads through MiXCR, listing each CDR3 protein once. Of approximately 150,000 distinct CDR3 sequences in the sample, roughly 95% were seen once. Sequencing of TCR beta drew on CD8+ and CD4+ T cells from blood. FACS enriched CD8+ TEMRA cells, while bulk CD8+ and CD4+ were negatively isolated.

The receptor was isolated from a human donor in good health. The chain links TRBV18 to TRBJ1-5, with D perhaps TRBD1 (5 bases). Sequences were obtained from CD4+ T cells from PBMCs. CDR3 in amino acids: CASSPFQGGGVGNQPQHF. CDR3 sequence (DNA): TGTGCCAGCTCACCGTTCCAGGGCGGGGGAGTCGGCAATCAGCCCCAGCATTTT.